This T cell receptor beta chain derives from a study of blood T cell repertoires in COVID-19. In the original processing: Nucleated cell number was recorded as an estimate derived from reference gene primer amplification. Produced via immunoSEQ multiplex PCR; TCRdb's table is partial and in-frame only. The D gene and trimming were derived from the DNA, and the V and J assignments and clone size from that table. Of roughly 80,000 clones in the sample, 60% to 85% are singletons; the top ten hold less than 20%. Germline lookup yields CDR1 SGHRS and CDR2 YFSETQ. The CDR3 contains 16 residues. V was pared by 0 bases and J by 4 bases, with 6 bases of the junction left unmatched.

Input material: peripheral blood. The receptor comes from a human donor in a cohort sampled during active COVID-19. The chain couples TRBV5-1 to TRBJ2-2; 7 bases line up with TRBD1. CDR3: CASSLAAGGLTGELFF. CDR3 coding DNA: TGCGCCAGCAGCTTGGCCGCAGGGGGTCTCACCGGGGAGCTGTTTTTT.